This TCR beta chain is drawn from a study of cytomegalovirus exposure and HLA in healthy donors (dated by TCRdb to 2016 to 2017). As for the study more broadly: An earlier analysis of 587 of the donors reported approximately 270 Gb of sequence data and 100 million to 140 million unique TCR beta sequences from 150 million to 200 million T cells. In a later genetic analysis, genome-wide SNP genotypes for about three fifths of the roughly 670 donors were used, and that subset was treated as a discovery cohort. Alongside the repertoire data, information on donor age, sex, ethnicity and CMV serostatus was compiled. The study aimed to test whether cataloging public T cell receptors could reveal signatures of past pathogen exposure. The study combined high-throughput TCR immunosequencing, statistical association of individual TCRs with disease status, and machine learning to predict cytomegalovirus infection status. All discovery cohort repertoires had been generated using a single sequencing platform. Approximately 300 gigabases of sequencing data and 80 million or so unique TCR sequences were included in an early release covering roughly 600 HLA-typed donors. HLA typing included class I and class II loci at four-digit resolution. Among the roughly 390 genotyped donors, around 81% belonged to the genetic ancestry cluster associated with self-reported Caucasian donors. Besides the first cohort of some 670 subjects, a separate validation cohort made up of 120 different subjects was used. Typing coverage varied by locus: roughly 629-630 donors for A, B, C, DRB1 and DQB1; approximately 560 for DQA1; about 570 for DPA1; roughly 470 for DPB1. To study patterns of TCR occurrence, a later analysis re-analyzed previously published TCR beta repertoires from around 700 donors and added high-resolution HLA genotyping. Roughly 5 DR-DQ haplotypes were handled as single units for association and clustering because linkage in the cohort was strong. To decide whether each TCR beta V gene segment behaved as functional or pseudogenic, an earlier analysis of some 570 of the donors relied on high-throughput TCR beta sequencing. Among about 390 genotyped donors of the cohort, an average of approximately 250,000 unique TCR beta nucleotide sequences were sequenced per donor, approximately 20% of them non-productive. Rather than drawing on any new phenotypic data, the later analysis identified candidate immune exposures from TCR beta sequences and the way those sequences occurred across donors. The study used immunosequencing to profile the T cell repertoires of about 670 subjects and linked those repertoires to cytomegalovirus serostatus. Study-wide findings and limitations: The classifier was reported to diagnose cytomegalovirus status with high specificity and sensitivity in both the original and validation cohorts. Broadly in line with IMGT annotations, most TCR beta V segments showed up in productive rearrangements about 87% or about 30% of the time in an earlier analysis of several hundred of the donors. A further reported finding was that TCR beta sequences accurately predicted the HLA-A and HLA-B alleles for most subjects in the first cohort. In a later genetic analysis, fewer N-insertions in productive TCRs were reported among donors in an Asian-associated ancestry cluster than the roughly 700-donor mean. Several of the top co-occurrence clusters appeared to be linked to parvovirus B19, influenza, CMV and Epstein-Barr virus, according to a later analysis. Sequencing depth was assumed to be roughly uniform across donors in the presence/absence analyses, though that assumption may not hold. According to the authors, the approach could potentially be generalized to other disease states and immunological phenotypes. The only immune exposure information available for the cohort was CMV serostatus. A later analysis found that TCR association rates varied across HLA loci, with DRB1 alleles showing the most associated TCRs and HLA-C alleles the fewest. Correlated functional status among segregating V segments might reflect linkage disequilibrium, but an unknown experimental factor could not be ruled out. Some IMGT-functional V segments, including TRBV6-2 and TRBV6-3, could not be told apart with the 87-base-pair reads, so those segments were excluded. Most TCR sequences were seen in very few donors, while some public TCRs were found in many individuals. Only TCR beta chains were sequenced in this cohort, and the absence of alpha or paired-chain data limited detectable features. When HLA alleles, especially DR and DQ, strongly co-occurred, TCR associations were difficult to assign to individual alleles. Because counts were too low, about 17 rarely observed V segments, including chromosome 9 orphons, were excluded from the earlier analysis of a few hundred of the donors. Compared with equally common non-associated chains, HLA-associated TCR beta chains in a later analysis were more clonally expanded and had lower generation probabilities. Because HLA typing was missing for some donors at each locus, association tests included only the typed subset. At a false discovery rate of 0.05, a later analysis linked around 15,000 TCR beta sequences to specific HLA alleles. Three of the identified cytomegalovirus-associated TCR beta chains were confirmed in vitro to be specific for cytomegalovirus antigens. The study listed approximately 160 TCR beta chains as associated with cytomegalovirus. An association between a missense DCLRE1C variant and V-gene and J-gene trimming of TCR beta chains was found in a later genetic analysis and replicated in an independent cohort. According to a later analysis, most CMV-associated TCR beta chains appeared to be HLA-restricted, and the HLA associations seemed to be driven largely by CMV exposure. The sequencing pipeline was judged likely to have produced a cluster of highly shared sequence variants as a technical artifact.

The cohort was made up of several hundred healthy bone marrow donors. At the time of sampling, every cohort member was nominally healthy, though immune exposures that went unrecorded were likely present. The donor tested CMV seronegative and was one of the 352 seronegative cohort members. Each donor provided a peripheral blood sample, and peripheral blood mononuclear cells were used for TCR beta sequencing. Genomic DNA was extracted from the blood cell samples with the Qiagen DNeasy Blood Extraction Kit. The CDR1 and CDR2 encoded by the germline V gene (reference sequence) are LNHNV and YYDKDF. Trimming removed 8 bases from V and 3 bases from J, leaving 16 bases between the germline ends. From the cysteine through the phenylalanine, the CDR3 covers 14 amino acids. Only the CDR3 part of the read is kept: 42 bases, read in frame from the first base. Library construction relied on the immunoSEQ multiplex PCR assay. For the multiplex PCR, a mixture combining 60 forward primers for TCR Vbeta segments and 13 reverse primers for TCR Jbeta segments was used. The CDR3 region of rearranged TCR beta genes was amplified from genomic DNA with a multiplex PCR assay. The amplified TCR beta libraries were sequenced on the Illumina HiSeq System as 87-base-pair reads. The authors' pipeline ran thus. A later analysis tallied roughly 78 million unique TCR beta chains across the 640 or so repertoires, and 10 million to 11 million of those chains were shared by two or more donors. Raw reads were error-corrected and collapsed into unique sequences with a nearest-neighbor algorithm that merged closely related sequences to remove PCR and sequencing errors. Alignment of CDR3 sequences to IMGT reference sequences was used to assign V, D and J gene segments. For a sequence to be retained, a match of at least six nucleotides was required to both a V gene segment and a J gene segment. Rearrangements were called productive when the CDR3 lacked stop codons and stayed in frame with V and J; all others were non-productive. CDR3 was defined according to IMGT convention as the region running from the second conserved V-encoded cysteine to the conserved J-encoded phenylalanine. Sequences without an unambiguous match to a single V gene segment were excluded from the earlier analysis of approximately 600 of the donors. An earlier analysis of almost 600 of the donors classified V segments as functional when productive rearrangements were above 56.7% and as segregating when the standard deviation between donors was above 5%. To diagnose cytomegalovirus status from the catalog of TCR beta chain sequences, a statistical classification framework was built. A later analysis assigned V and J genes by comparing TCR nucleotide sequences with IMGT/GENE-DB human TR gene sequences. A later analysis assigned CDR3 sequences and most-parsimonious VDJ recombination scenarios with the TCRdist pipeline. In a later analysis, each TCR beta chain was defined by its CDR3 amino acid sequence together with its V-gene family, and reads lacking a unique V-gene family were excluded. To address suspected cross-contamination and a sequencing artifact, a later analysis removed a few hundred highly shared, low-generation-probability nucleotide sequences. In a later analysis, a clonal expansion index was calculated for each public chain from normalized within-repertoire ranks of inferred template counts. In a later analysis, generation probabilities were computed using a VDJ recombination model fitted to out-of-frame rearrangements, and the results were checked against IGoR. In a later analysis, TCR-TCR, TCR-HLA and TCR-CMV co-occurrence was scored with hypergeometric tests, and a repertoire-size bias correction was applied to TCR pairs. To estimate false discovery rates, a later analysis permuted the HLA or CMV assignments 20 times. In a later analysis, co-occurring TCRs were grouped with DBSCAN, and TCRdist sequence similarity was added when clustering was performed within HLA-allele-positive subsets. For co-occurrence clustering, repertoires with fewer than 30,000 or more than 120,000 public chains were excluded, along with five repertoires with anomalous nucleotide sharing. TCRdb took this table from immuneACCESS and kept in-frame rearrangements with V and J called. Such tables lack part of the clones; where checked against another copy, unresolved V genes explain under half of the gap, and the rest is unexplained. The V and J calls and clone size are taken from that table; D and trimming were inferred from the DNA. This sample gives 95,000 to 150,000 clones in total; around 80% of them show up just once. In total, the top ten clones hold approximately 2.1% of the sample.

For this clone: Its antigen is still unknown. Base qualities are missing; no much larger clone stands one base away.

The sequencing sample was made of PBMCs. The chain is made from TRBV15 and TRBJ1-1; the D segment could be TRBD1, given 6 matching bases. The TCR comes from a man aged 25 to 40 in good health and CMV-seronegative. The sequence in DNA is TGTGCCACCTGCCCGCGGGGGCGGTACACTGAAGCTTTCTTT. It translates to CATCPRGRYTEAFF.